These 14 T cell receptor beta chains came from one sample sequenced in a study of cytomegalovirus exposure and HLA in healthy donors. The primer mix had 60 Vbeta and 13 Jbeta primers. The table came from immunoSEQ multiplex PCR; TCRdb's copy has only in-frame clones and leaves some out. The sample records over 60,000 clones, around 75% being singletons. The sequenced sample was PBMCs. Receptors originate from a woman aged 25 to 39 in good health and CMV-seropositive.

This clone showed up just once. The chain couples TRBV29-1 to TRBJ2-1, with D possibly being TRBD1 (6 bases). The CDR3 is made up of 13 amino acids. V was clipped by 8 bases and J by 0 bases, with 11 bases between them. Germline lookup yields CDR1 SQVTM and CDR2 ANQGSEA. The chain's CDR3 is CSSRTASYNEQFF. The DNA of the CDR3 is TGCAGCTCACGGACAGCCTCCTACAATGAGCAGTTCTTC.

This clone is medium-sized. Within the sample, other DNA sequences also encode this same CDR3. CDR3 DNA: TGCGCCAGCAGCCAAGCGGGGAACACTGAAGCTTTCTTT. Translation: CASSQAGNTEAFF. The V call is TRBV4-3, the J call TRBJ1-1; no firm D call. This CDR3 has 13 residues. V lost 1 base and J lost 1, with 4 bases in between. CDR1 LGHNA and CDR2 YSLEER come from the germline V gene.

This clone was seen a few times. The CDR3: CASSSRVSPLHF. In nucleotides, the CDR3 is TGTGCCAGCAGTTCGCGGGTTTCACCCCTCCACTTT. The J gene is TRBJ1-6, the V gene TRBV6-6, with D unresolved. Germline V gene lookup returns CDR1 MNHNY and CDR2 SVGAGI (reference sequence). The CDR3 extends over 12 amino acids. Between the trimmed V and J ends, which lost 4 bases and 9 bases, there was a span of 7 bases.

This clone appeared a few times. The rearrangement uses TRBV7-2 and TRBJ2-5; 11 bases match TRBD2. The CDR3 totals 14 residues. V lost 5 bases, J lost 5 bases, and 4 bases stayed unmatched. The germline CDR1 and CDR2 sequences are SGHTA and FQGNSA. CDR3 sequence: CASSVSGRGETQYF. CDR3 nucleotides: TGTGCCAGCAGCGTTAGCGGGAGGGGGGAGACCCAGTACTTC.

V usage is TRBV7-6 and J usage is TRBJ2-7; D is perhaps TRBD2 (7 bases). V was pared by 1 base and J by 0 bases, with 19 bases between. CDR1 and CDR2 from the germline V gene are SGHVS and FNYEAQ. This CDR3 has 18 amino acids. Here the CDR3 reads CASSLVGGDYSSSYEQYF. The CDR3 DNA follows: TGTGCCAGCAGCTTAGTAGGGGGGGACTATTCAAGCTCCTACGAGCAGTACTTC.

The chain has TRBV10-2 and TRBJ1-4, with D perhaps TRBD1 (6 bases). V was shortened by 3 bases and J by 0 bases, with 11 bases between the two germline ends. CDR3 size: 16 residues. Germline V gene data show CDR1 as WSHSY and CDR2 as SAAADI. CDR3 in amino acids: CASSEGDKTTNEKLFF. CDR3 sequence (DNA): TGCGCCAGCAGTGAAGGGGACAAGACAACTAATGAAAAACTGTTTTTT.

This chain uses TRBV9 with TRBJ1-5; D perhaps matches TRBD1 (5 bases). Germline lookup yields CDR1 SGDLS and CDR2 YYNGEE. This CDR3 has 15 amino acids. V was trimmed by 0 bases and J by 7 bases, leaving 14 bases between them. This CDR3 reads CASSVEGLEGQPQHF. The CDR3 DNA is TGTGCCAGCAGCGTAGAGGGACTGGAAGGGCAGCCCCAGCATTTT.

Only one count was recorded for this clone. This chain joins TRBV2 and TRBJ2-3; a possible D gene is TRBD1 (6 bases). Per the germline V gene, CDR1 is SNHLY and CDR2 is FYNNEI. This CDR3 has 15 amino acids. V lost 2 bases and J 5 bases, leaving 14 bases between the germline ends. Here the CDR3 DNA reads TGTGCCAGCAGTGAACAGGGGTTAGCGCAAGATACGCAGTATTTT. It specifies CASSEQGLAQDTQYF.

This chain connects TRBV30 to TRBJ1-4; tentative D call: TRBD1 (5 bases). Germline lookup yields CDR1 GTSNPN and CDR2 SVGIG (reference sequence). Trimming shortened V by 0 bases and J by 8 bases, and 13 bases separated the two germline ends. This CDR3 contains 14 residues. CDR3 loop: CAWSVSFDSEKLFF. CDR3 bases: TGTGCCTGGAGTGTATCGTTCGACAGCGAAAAACTGTTTTTT.

The V call is TRBV5-1, the J call TRBJ2-7, with D maybe TRBD1 (5 bases). Trimming took 1 base from V and 3 from J, leaving 14 bases between them. This CDR3 is built from 15 residues. CDR1 is SGHRS and CDR2 is YFSETQ in the germline V gene. The CDR3 nucleotides read TGCGCCAGCAGCTTGACCCAGACAGAGGACTACGAGCAGTACTTC. It encodes CASSLTQTEDYEQYF. Full variable domain (outside the CDR3, taken from reference TRBV5-1 and TRBJ2-7): KAGVTQTPRYLIKTRGQQVTLSCSPISGHRSVSWYQQTPGQGLQFLFEYFSETQRNKGNFPGRFSGRQFSNSRSEMNVSTLELGDSALYLCASSLTQTEDYEQYFGPGTRLTVT.

This chain connects TRBV19 to TRBJ2-7; 7 positions agree with TRBD1. The V gene end was trimmed by 3 bases and the J gene end by 2 bases; junction bases not matched to a gene: 7. This CDR3 region has 15 residues. In germline, CDR1 is LNHDA, CDR2 SQIVND (reference sequence). CDR3 coding DNA: TGTGCCAGTAGTATTAGCTGGCAGGGGGCCTACGAGCAGTACTTC. Translating it yields CASSISWQGAYEQYF.

The chain employs TRBV6-5 and TRBJ1-2; 7 nucleotides line up with TRBD1. CDR1 is MNHEY, CDR2 SVGAGI, per germline. V gave up 5 bases and J gave up 6 bases; unmatched junction bases: 6. This CDR3 is 13 amino acids long. The CDR3 protein is CASSQTGWNGYTF. The CDR3 nucleotides are TGTGCCAGCAGTCAGACAGGGTGGAATGGCTACACCTTC.

This CDR3 is CASTPRGNTYEQYF. The CDR3 DNA sequence: TGTGCCAGCACCCCCCGCGGGAACACCTACGAGCAGTACTTC. The chain is built from TRBV6-6 and TRBJ2-5; D possibly corresponds to TRBD2 (6 bases). The J call may be mistaken, given a closer DNA end match to TRBJ2-7. Per the germline V gene, CDR1 is MNHNY and CDR2 is SVGAGI (reference sequence). CDR3 size: 14 residues.

This chain joins TRBV20-1 and TRBJ1-2; D uncertain. V dropped 5 bases and J dropped 8 bases, with 6 bases sitting between them. From germline, CDR1 is DFQATT and CDR2 SNEGSKA (reference sequence). This CDR3 has 9 amino acids. The CDR3 coding sequence is TGCAGTGCTCCACGGGGCTACACCTTC. This gives the protein CSAPRGYTF.